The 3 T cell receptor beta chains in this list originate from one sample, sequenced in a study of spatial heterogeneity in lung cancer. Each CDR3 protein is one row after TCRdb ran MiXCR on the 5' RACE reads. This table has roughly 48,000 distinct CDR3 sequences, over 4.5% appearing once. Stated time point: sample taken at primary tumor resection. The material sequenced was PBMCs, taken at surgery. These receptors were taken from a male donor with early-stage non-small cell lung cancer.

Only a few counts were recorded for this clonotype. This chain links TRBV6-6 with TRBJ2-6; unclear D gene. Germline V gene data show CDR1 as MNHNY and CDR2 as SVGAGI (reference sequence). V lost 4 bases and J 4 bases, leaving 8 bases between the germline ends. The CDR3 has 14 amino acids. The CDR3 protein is CASSSSAGANVLTF. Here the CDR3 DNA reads TGTGCCAGCAGTTCGTCGGCGGGGGCCAACGTCCTGACTTTC.

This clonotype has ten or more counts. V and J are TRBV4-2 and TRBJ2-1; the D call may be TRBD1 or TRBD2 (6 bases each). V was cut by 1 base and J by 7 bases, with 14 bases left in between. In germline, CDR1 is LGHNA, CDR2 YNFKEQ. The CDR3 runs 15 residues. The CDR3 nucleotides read TGTGCCAGCAGCCAAGTGTCGCAGGGGAGGAATGAGCAGTTCTTC. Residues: CASSQVSQGRNEQFF.

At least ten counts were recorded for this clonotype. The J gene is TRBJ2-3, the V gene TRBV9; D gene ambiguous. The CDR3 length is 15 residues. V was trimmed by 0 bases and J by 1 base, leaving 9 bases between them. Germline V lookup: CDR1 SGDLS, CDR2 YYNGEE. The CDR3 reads CASSVEWMGTDTQYF. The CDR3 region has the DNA TGTGCCAGCAGCGTAGAATGGATGGGCACAGATACGCAGTATTTT. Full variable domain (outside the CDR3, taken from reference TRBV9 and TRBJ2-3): DSGVTQTPKHLITATGQRVTLRCSPRSGDLSVYWYQQSLDQGLQFLIQYYNGEERAKGNILERFSAQQFPDLHSELNLSSLELGDSALYFCASSVEWMGTDTQYFGPGTRLTVL.